In its sample, the clone carrying this T cell receptor beta chain was seen many times. Antigen specificity is unknown. Sorted inputs of roughly 20,000 to 1,000,000 cells, with 10%, 30% or 50% RNA, yielded naive CD8 libraries. A CD8+CD4-CCR7+CD45RA+ phenotype served as the sorting definition for naive CD8 T cells. TCRdb re-analysed the PCR reads in MiXCR, keeping a single row per CDR3 protein. The sample yields about 97,000 distinct CDR3 sequences, approximately 25% seen once. The data derive from a study of molecular identifiers for immune sequencing clone quantification. Findings of the study overall: Spiked Jurkat TCR RNA equivalent to one cell reportedly surfaced among over 850,000 naive cells.

The CDR3 totals 15 residues. Unmatched junction bases numbered 6, after V lost 6 bases and J lost 4 bases. CDR1 and CDR2 (germline): ENHRY, SYGVKD. Source material: naive CD8+ T cells from blood, with Jurkat cell RNA spiked in. This sample's subset: FACS-sorted CD8+CD4-CCR7+CD45RA+ naive T cells. The gene calls are TRBV10-3 and TRBJ2-3, with 11 bases fitting TRBD2. The clonotype was recovered from a human donor in good health. Some libraries in this study had Jurkat cell RNA spiked in. CDR3 coding DNA: TGTGCCATCAGGAACCCGGGACTAGCGGCAGATACGCAGTATTTT. Its protein product is CAIRNPGLAADTQYF.